This TCR beta chain originates from a study of OX40 agonist ivuxolimab in advanced cancers. Study as a whole: Patients achieving partial responses numbered three: one hepatocellular carcinoma case and two cutaneous melanoma cases.

Enrollment shut out patients with autoimmune disease history or systemic immunosuppression. V was trimmed by 3 bases and J by 8 bases, leaving 10 bases between them. The germline CDR1 and CDR2 sequences are MNHEY and SVGAGI. The CDR3 runs 13 residues. Libraries were prepared by immunoSEQ multiplex PCR; TCRdb keeps only in-frame clonotypes and omits some of them. The table records about 58,000 clones, roughly 80% of them present only once. The source is an adult with an advanced solid tumor such as melanoma, head and neck, liver or kidney cancer. The chain combines TRBV6-5 with TRBJ1-4, with D perhaps matching TRBD1 (5 bases). This material consisted of CD4+ or CD8+ T cells sorted from blood, taken in a trial of the OX40 agonist ivuxolimab. CDR3 nucleotide sequence: TGTGCCAGCAGTTATAGCCGGGGGGAAAAACTGTTTTTT. Amino acid sequence: CASSYSRGEKLFF.